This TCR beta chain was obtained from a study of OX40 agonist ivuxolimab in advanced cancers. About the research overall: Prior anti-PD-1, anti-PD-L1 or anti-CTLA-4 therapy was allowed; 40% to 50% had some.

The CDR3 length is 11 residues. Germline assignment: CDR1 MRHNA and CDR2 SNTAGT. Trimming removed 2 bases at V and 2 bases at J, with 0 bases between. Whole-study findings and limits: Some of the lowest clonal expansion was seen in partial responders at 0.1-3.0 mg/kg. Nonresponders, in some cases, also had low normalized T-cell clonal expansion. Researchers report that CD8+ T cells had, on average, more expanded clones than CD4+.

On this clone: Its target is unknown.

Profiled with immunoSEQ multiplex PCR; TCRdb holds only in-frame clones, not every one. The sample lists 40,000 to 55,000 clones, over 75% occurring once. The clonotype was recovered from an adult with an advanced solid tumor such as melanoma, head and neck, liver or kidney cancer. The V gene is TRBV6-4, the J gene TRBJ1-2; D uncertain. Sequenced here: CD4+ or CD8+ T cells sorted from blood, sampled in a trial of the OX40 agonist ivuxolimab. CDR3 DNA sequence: TGTGCCAGCAGTGACAACTATGGCTACACCTTC. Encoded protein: CASSDNYGYTF.